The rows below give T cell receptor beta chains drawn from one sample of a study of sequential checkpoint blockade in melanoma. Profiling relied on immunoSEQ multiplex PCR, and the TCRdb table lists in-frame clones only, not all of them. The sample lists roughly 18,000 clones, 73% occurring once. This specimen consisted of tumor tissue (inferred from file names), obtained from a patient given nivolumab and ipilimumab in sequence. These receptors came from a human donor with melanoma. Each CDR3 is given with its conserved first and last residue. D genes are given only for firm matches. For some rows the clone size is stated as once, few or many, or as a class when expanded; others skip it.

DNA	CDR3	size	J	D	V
TGTGCCAGCAGTGCGGGGACGACTAATGAAAAACTGTTTTTT	CASSAGTTNEKLFF	few	TRBJ1-4	.	TRBV6-8
TGTGCCACCAGCAGAGTTGGGCAGTCCTACGAGCAGTACTTC	CATSRVGQSYEQYF	.	TRBJ2-7	.	TRBV15
TGTGCCAGCAGCCCCCTGGGGGACAGCTCCTACGAGCAGTACTTC	CASSPLGDSSYEQYF	.	TRBJ2-7	TRBD1	TRBV11-3
TGCGCCAGCAGCCCCCGACAGGCCCGAGAGACCCAGTACTTC	CASSPRQARETQYF	.	TRBJ2-5	.	TRBV5-1
TGTGCCAGCAGCGGTACTCTGGGCACTGAAGCTTTCTTT	CASSGTLGTEAFF	.	TRBJ1-1	.	TRBV7-1
TGTGCCAGCAGTTACTCCGGACAGGGCACACAAGAGACCCAGTACTTC	CASSYSGQGTQETQYF	.	TRBJ2-5	TRBD1	TRBV6-8
TGTGCCAGCAGTTATAGGGGGGGCATAGGGAACACTGAAGCTTTCTTT	CASSYRGGIGNTEAFF	.	TRBJ1-1	.	TRBV6-8
TGTGCCAGCAGGGACAGGTCCCACGAGCAGTACTTC	CASRDRSHEQYF	.	TRBJ2-7	TRBD1	TRBV6-8
TGTGCCAGCAGTGAAGCGAGGGGGACTGAAGCTTTCTTT	CASSEARGTEAFF	few	TRBJ1-1	.	TRBV6-1
TGTGCCAGCACCCTTACAGGGATAACTGAAGCTTTCTTT	CASTLTGITEAFF	.	TRBJ1-1	.	TRBV9
TGTGCCAGTAGTATATTGGGAGCGGGGGTCCTTAATGAGCAGTTCTTC	CASSILGAGVLNEQFF	.	TRBJ2-1	TRBD2	TRBV19
TGCGCCAGCAGTGCTGGACAGGGTGTGGCAGATACGCAGTATTTT	CASSAGQGVADTQYF	.	TRBJ2-3	TRBD1	TRBV10-1
TGTGCCACCAGCAGAGTCAAGGCTAGCGGGAGCCGACTTCAAGAGACCCAGTACTTC	CATSRVKASGSRLQETQYF	.	TRBJ2-5	TRBD2	TRBV15
TGCGCCAGCAGCTTGGGGCGGGGGAGCACAGATACGCAGTATTTT	CASSLGRGSTDTQYF	.	TRBJ2-3	TRBD2	TRBV5-1
TGCGCCATCAGTGAGTCAGGCGGGATCCAAGAGACCCAGTACTTC	CAISESGGIQETQYF	once	TRBJ2-5	.	TRBV10-2
TGTGCCAGTAATAGCGGGGACAATGAGCAGTTCTTC	CASNSGDNEQFF	.	TRBJ2-1	TRBD2	TRBV19
TGTGCCAGCTCCCCCGGATTGGGGGGGGGTGATCAGCCCCAGCATTTT	CASSPGLGGGDQPQHF	once	TRBJ1-5	.	TRBV18
TGTGCCAGCAGCGAGACTAGCGGGAGGGCCTTTGGTGAGCAGTACTTC	CASSETSGRAFGEQYF	.	TRBJ2-7	TRBD2	TRBV14
TGCGCCAGCAGCTTAGAAATTGCACAAACCATATATTTT	CASSLEIAQTIYF	.	TRBJ1-3	.	TRBV4-1
TGTGCCAGCCGGGGGCGGGGCGAGCAGTACTTC	CASRGRGEQYF	.	TRBJ2-7	.	TRBV6-7